One and the same sample provided the 27 T cell receptor beta chains below, sequenced in a study of T cell changes during pregnancy in multiple sclerosis. Libraries were prepared by immunoSEQ multiplex PCR; TCRdb keeps only in-frame clonotypes and omits some of them. The table lists tens of thousands of clones, around 85% of them singletons. Specimen: CD8+ T cells from peripheral blood mononuclear cells, collected before pregnancy. The receptor set was obtained from a female donor with multiple sclerosis, enrolled in a pregnancy study.

This chain joins TRBV9 and TRBJ1-3; weak D call: TRBD1 (6 bases). Germline V lookup: CDR1 SGDLS, CDR2 YYNGEE. The CDR3 runs 15 residues. V gave up 5 bases and J gave up 0 bases, with 12 bases separating them. In DNA form, the CDR3 reads TGTGCCAGCAGTATCAGGGGCAACTCTGGAAACACCATATATTTT. This encodes CASSIRGNSGNTIYF.

The genes are TRBV9 and TRBJ1-1; TRBD1 matches 7 bases. The CDR3 contains 18 residues. CDR1 is SGDLS and CDR2 is YYNGEE in the germline V gene. V lost 0 bases to trimming and J lost 4 bases; unmatched junction nucleotides: 15. CDR3 sequence: CASSVVPLGPGTVTEAFF. The DNA of the CDR3 is TGTGCCAGCAGCGTAGTGCCCCTAGGTCCCGGGACAGTCACTGAAGCTTTCTTT.

This chain joins TRBV9 and TRBJ2-1; D perhaps matches TRBD2 (6 bases). Germline V CDR1 and CDR2: SGDLS, YYNGEE. Deletions cut 2 bases from V and 3 bases from J, with 15 bases between. The CDR3 is 16 amino acids. CDR3 coding DNA: TGTGCCAGCAGCGTGTTGGGAGAGGGAGGCTACAATGAGCAGTTCTTC. Translation gives CASSVLGEGGYNEQFF.

This sequence joins TRBV11-2 and TRBJ1-1; TRBD1 agrees at 8 bases. V shed 3 bases and J 7 bases; nucleotides not matched to a gene: 10. The CDR3 runs 15 residues. The germline CDR1 and CDR2 sequences are SGHAT and FQNNGV. DNA of the CDR3: TGTGCCAGCAGCTTCCGGACAGGGAGAACTGGTGAAGCTTTCTTT. This codes for CASSFRTGRTGEAFF. The whole variable domain, remainder taken from reference TRBV11-2 and TRBJ1-1, is EAGVAQSPRYKIIEKRQSVAFWCNPISGHATLYWYQQILGQGPKLLIQFQNNGVVDDSQLPKDRFSAERLKGVDSTLKIQPAKLEDSAVYLCASSFRTGRTGEAFFGQGTRLTVV.

The chain employs TRBV29-1 and TRBJ2-2, with D hard to call. V shed 5 bases and J shed 3 bases, with 4 bases lying between them. The germline V gene has CDR1 SQVTM and CDR2 ANQGSEA. CDR3 size: 11 residues. The CDR3 bases are TGCAGCGTTCAGGACACCGGGGAGCTGTTTTTT. It specifies CSVQDTGELFF.

This sequence joins TRBV7-6 and TRBJ1-5; D unresolved. The germline gives CDR1 SGHVS, CDR2 FNYEAQ. The V end was cut by 8 bases, the J end by 1 base, with 12 bases between. The CDR3 runs 14 residues. The CDR3 is CASGLVASNQPQHF. The CDR3 nucleotides read TGTGCCAGCGGACTAGTAGCGAGCAATCAGCCCCAGCATTTT.

This chain links TRBV27 with TRBJ2-1; no clear D gene. The CDR3 extends over 12 amino acids. Germline V lookup: CDR1 MNHEY, CDR2 SMNVEV (reference sequence). Trimming removed 7 bases from V and 6 bases from J, with 10 bases in between. CDR3 sequence reads: CASMTGTNEQFF. The CDR3, as DNA: TGTGCCAGCATGACTGGTACCAATGAGCAGTTCTTC.

The V and J genes are TRBV5-1 and TRBJ2-7; D unresolved. CDR1 SGHRS and CDR2 YFSETQ come from the germline V gene. This CDR3 comprises 12 residues. The V gene lost 5 bases and the J gene lost 0 bases, with 6 bases spanning the gap. Here the CDR3 reads CASSSFSYEQYF. The CDR3, as DNA: TGCGCCAGCAGTTCATTCTCCTACGAGCAGTACTTC.

The rearrangement links TRBV19 to TRBJ1-5; 8 bases align to TRBD1. Germline-derived CDR1 and CDR2 are LNHDA and SQIVND (reference sequence). V shed 8 bases and J 2 bases; nucleotides not matched to a gene: 8. The CDR3 spans 15 residues. For the CDR3, the DNA is TGTGCCAGTGTGGACAGGGCTTTTGGCAATCAGCCCCAGCATTTT. It translates to CASVDRAFGNQPQHF.

This chain joins TRBV11-2 and TRBJ2-5; the match to TRBD2 covers 8 bases. From germline, CDR1 is SGHAT and CDR2 FQNNGV. The CDR3 has 16 residues. The V gene end was trimmed by 2 bases and the J gene end by 1 base; junction bases not matched to a gene: 6. The CDR3 DNA reads TGTGCCAGCAGCTTATGGGCGGGAGGCTTCCAAGAGACCCAGTACTTC. Residues: CASSLWAGGFQETQYF.

The chain carries TRBV5-6 and TRBJ1-2; D ambiguous. The V gene lost 0 bases and the J gene lost 5 bases, with 11 bases spanning the gap. CDR3 length: 14 residues. Germline V gives CDR1 SGHDT, CDR2 YYEEEE. The CDR3 DNA reads as TGTGCCAGCAGCTTGGAAGGGAGATTATATGGCTACACCTTC. As protein: CASSLEGRLYGYTF.

A few counts support this clone. This chain joins TRBV30 and TRBJ1-1; D ambiguous. Germline V gene lookup returns CDR1 GTSNPN and CDR2 SVGIG (reference sequence). The V and J ends lost 5 bases and 4 bases respectively, with 14 bases between them. The CDR3 has 13 residues. CDR3 in DNA: TGTGCCTGGGACCGAGGGAGAGGCACTGAAGCTTTCTTT. Residues: CAWDRGRGTEAFF. The full variable domain, rest sourced from reference TRBV30 and TRBJ1-1, is SQTIHQWPATLVQPVGSPLSLECTVEGTSNPNLYWYRQAAGRGLQLLFYSVGIGQISSEVPQNLSASRPQDRQFILSSKKLLLSDSGFYLCAWDRGRGTEAFFGQGTRLTVV.

CDR3 sequence reads: CASSQGPDTQYF. CDR3 bases: TGTGCCAGCAGCCAGGGGCCAGATACGCAGTATTTT. The chain joins TRBV5-6 to TRBJ2-3, with a tentative D call TRBD1 (6 bases). The CDR3 is made up of 12 amino acids. V lost 4 bases and J lost 4, with 7 bases in between. Germline CDR1 is SGHDT and CDR2 is YYEEEE. The entire variable domain, with the rest obtained from reference TRBV5-6 and TRBJ2-3, is as follows: DAGVTQSPTHLIKTRGQQVTLRCSPKSGHDTVSWYQQALGQGPQFIFQYYEEEERQRGNFPDRFSGHQFPNYSSELNVNALLLGDSALYLCASSQGPDTQYFGPGTRLTVL.

V is TRBV27 and J is TRBJ1-2; a weak D match, TRBD1 (6 bases). This CDR3 has 15 amino acids. V was clipped by 2 bases and J by 4 bases, with 14 bases between them. The germline gives CDR1 MNHEY, CDR2 SMNVEV (reference sequence). Written as DNA, the CDR3 is TGTGCCAGCAGTTTAGGGTTGGGGGCCCTCTATGGCTACACCTTC. Translated, it gives CASSLGLGALYGYTF.

In DNA, the CDR3 is TGTGCCAGTAGGACCCGGGACAGTACTAACTATGGCTACACCTTC. Its translation is CASRTRDSTNYGYTF. The V call is TRBV19, the J call TRBJ1-2; 7 positions match TRBD1. The trim removed 6 bases at V and 0 bases at J, leaving 7 bases unmatched. This CDR3 is built from 15 residues. The germline V gene encodes CDR1 LNHDA and CDR2 SQIVND (reference sequence).

The chain carries TRBV6-5 and TRBJ2-7; D unresolved. V was clipped by 5 bases and J by 7 bases, with 12 bases between them. Looked up from germline, CDR1 is MNHEY and CDR2 is SVGAGI. The CDR3 consists of 12 residues. The CDR3 region has the DNA TGTGCCAGCAGTCCGGGTCTGAGGGAGCAGTACTTC. Encoded protein: CASSPGLREQYF.

This clone was observed a few times. J is TRBJ2-1 and V is TRBV27; perhaps TRBD1 as D (5 bases). CDR1 MNHEY and CDR2 SMNVEV come from the germline V gene (reference sequence). The V and J ends lost 8 bases and 8 bases respectively, with 13 bases between them. The CDR3 runs to 12 residues. CDR3 protein: CASGLRVDEQFF. Written as DNA, the CDR3 is TGTGCCAGCGGCCTCAGGGTCGATGAGCAGTTCTTC.

This chain connects TRBV14 to TRBJ2-7, with a tentative D call TRBD1 (6 bases). Between the trimmed V and J ends, which lost 0 bases and 0 bases, there was a span of 21 bases. The CDR3 covers 19 residues. Per germline, CDR1 SGHDN and CDR2 FVKESK. The chain's CDR3 is CASSQEARLGQQSSYEQYF. The CDR3 nucleotides are TGTGCCAGCAGCCAAGAGGCCAGACTTGGACAGCAAAGCTCCTACGAGCAGTACTTC.

The chain recombines TRBV7-2 with TRBJ2-1; no clear D. This CDR3 is 15 amino acids long. CDR1 is SGHTA and CDR2 is FQGNSA in the germline V gene. V was pared by 1 base and J by 6 bases, with 13 bases between. CDR3 amino acids: CASSLGAGRRNEQFF. The CDR3 nucleotides read TGTGCCAGCAGCTTAGGGGCCGGCCGACGCAATGAGCAGTTCTTC.

The CDR3 sequence: CASSQDLLATNYEQYF. CDR3 sequence (DNA): TGCGCCAGCAGCCAAGATCTCCTAGCCACCAACTACGAGCAGTACTTC. This chain uses TRBV4-3 with TRBJ2-7; TRBD2 is a possible D gene (5 bases). The CDR3 covers 16 residues. Per germline, CDR1 LGHNA and CDR2 YSLEER. Trimming left V 0 bases short and J 3 bases short, with 15 bases between.

The genes are TRBV5-1 and TRBJ2-1, with 14 bases that match TRBD2. Per germline, CDR1 SGHRS and CDR2 YFSETQ. The CDR3 consists of 15 residues. V was clipped by 4 bases and J by 8 bases; unmatched bases: 5. CDR3 region: CASSQGLAGVYEQFF. DNA for the CDR3: TGCGCCAGCAGCCAGGGACTAGCGGGAGTATATGAGCAGTTCTTC. The variable domain in full, completed from reference TRBV5-1 and TRBJ2-1, reads KAGVTQTPRYLIKTRGQQVTLSCSPISGHRSVSWYQQTPGQGLQFLFEYFSETQRNKGNFPGRFSGRQFSNSRSEMNVSTLELGDSALYLCASSQGLAGVYEQFFGPGTRLTVL.

This clone was seen a single time. The V call is TRBV9, the J call TRBJ2-1, with D maybe TRBD2 (6 bases). V was pared by 0 bases and J by 7 bases, with 17 bases between. Per germline, CDR1 SGDLS and CDR2 YYNGEE. The CDR3 sequence is 16 residues long. The CDR3 coding sequence is TGTGCCAGCAGCGTAGAGTCAGGAGGGTTCAAAAATGAGCAGTTCTTC. Protein: CASSVESGGFKNEQFF. The full variable domain, rest sourced from reference TRBV9 and TRBJ2-1, is DSGVTQTPKHLITATGQRVTLRCSPRSGDLSVYWYQQSLDQGLQFLIQYYNGEERAKGNILERFSAQQFPDLHSELNLSSLELGDSALYFCASSVESGGFKNEQFFGPGTRLTVL.

The V gene is TRBV27, the J gene TRBJ2-7; 7 bases are shared with TRBD1. This CDR3 has 13 residues. Trimming removed 4 bases from V and 1 base from J; junction bases left unmatched: 1. The V gene's germline CDR1 is MNHEY and CDR2 SMNVEV (reference sequence). The CDR3: CASSSTGSYEQYF. CDR3 sequence (DNA): TGTGCCAGCAGTTCGACAGGGTCCTACGAGCAGTACTTC.

The rearrangement joins TRBV11-3 to TRBJ1-4, with D uncertain. The CDR3 loop spans 18 amino acids. The V and J ends lost 1 base and 0 bases respectively, with 15 bases between them. Germline V CDR1 and CDR2: SGHNT, YENEEA. The chain's CDR3 is CASSLGGRHLPTNEKLFF. DNA of the CDR3: TGTGCCAGCAGCTTAGGAGGGAGGCACTTACCAACTAATGAAAAACTGTTTTTT.

The chain employs TRBV4-1 and TRBJ1-5, with D uncertain. Germline V gives CDR1 MGHRA, CDR2 YSYEKL. The CDR3 runs to 14 residues. V was trimmed by 0 bases and J by 2 bases, leaving 5 bases between them. CDR3 in amino acids: CASSQDRGNQPQHF. The CDR3 DNA follows: TGCGCCAGCAGCCAAGATCGGGGCAATCAGCCCCAGCATTTT.

The V gene is TRBV14, the J gene TRBJ1-5; maybe TRBD1 (5 bases). This CDR3 has 13 amino acids. V lost 6 bases and J lost 4, with 10 bases in between. Germline CDR1 is SGHDN and CDR2 is FVKESK. The CDR3 spells CASSQGENQPQHF. CDR3 coding DNA: TGTGCCAGCAGTCAGGGTGAAAATCAGCCCCAGCATTTT.

The J gene is TRBJ2-7, the V gene TRBV7-9; D is possibly TRBD2 (5 bases). With 3 bases removed from V and 3 bases from J, the gap between germline ends came to 9 bases. The CDR3 runs 13 residues. Germline-derived CDR1 and CDR2 are SEHNR and FQNEAQ (reference sequence). The CDR3 loop is CASSLGGLYEQYF. The CDR3 bases are TGTGCCAGCAGCTTGGGCGGGCTCTACGAGCAGTACTTC.